This TCR beta chain derives from a study of regulatory T cells in long-lasting Graves disease. About the research overall: Newly diagnosed Graves' patients had under 3 months of antithyroid drugs.

This clonotype showed up just a few times. Its target is not known. Documented time point: newly diagnosed GD, antithyroid drugs for less than 3 months. The TCR library was made from RNA that had been extracted from PBMCs in TRIzol. Overall study results and limits: Favoring TRBV28, TRBJ1-2 and TRBJ2-5 was a feature seen in persistent disease.

The germline V gene encodes CDR1 LGHNA and CDR2 YSLEER. The CDR3 runs 15 residues. J lost 9 bases, V lost 3 bases, and 7 bases had no gene match. Researchers made TCR beta libraries by using iRepertoire HTBI primers and running Arm-PCR on CDR3 regions. From the multiplex PCR reads, TCRdb called clonotypes with MiXCR, one entry per CDR3 protein. The sample contains approximately 540,000 distinct CDR3 sequences, more than 10% of which appear only once. These same data were also listed under a study on T cells in Graves' hyperthyroidism and ophthalmopathy. That investigation notes: RT-PCR in the first round (using the HTBI primer set) targeted the TCR CDR3. Most thyroid clonotypes expanded above 0.001 appeared in blood too.

The input for sequencing was peripheral blood mononuclear cells (PBMCs), taken at new diagnosis, from a patient treated with antithyroid drugs. This clonotype was obtained from a woman in her twenties or thirties with Graves disease. V is TRBV4-3 and J is TRBJ2-1, with 11 bases identical to TRBD2. The CDR3 is CASSQGLAAVGEQFF. The CDR3 bases are TGCGCCAGCAGCCAGGGACTAGCGGCTGTCGGTGAGCAGTTCTTC.